The clone carrying this T cell receptor beta chain was found a few times. Its antigen is not known. A universal primer site was incorporated via template switching, and the cDNA contained unique molecular identifiers. Each CDR3 protein is one row after TCRdb ran MiXCR on the 5' RACE reads. The sample has about 890,000 distinct CDR3 sequences, approximately 13% seen once. V gave up 0 bases and J gave up 6 bases, with 11 bases separating them. The germline V gene has CDR1 MNHEY and CDR2 SVGAGI. There are 14 residues in the CDR3. This specimen belongs to a study of identical twins. Study-level results: A lower insertion count was a feature of abundant cord blood beta clonotypes, with no such feature in memory repertoires.

These sequences were also reported in another study, on yellow fever vaccine responses in identical twins.

The receptor was derived from a woman between 18 and 29 years old in good health. The rearrangement links TRBV6-5 to TRBJ1-2; possible D gene TRBD1, 6 bases. Sequenced input: PBMCs. The CDR3 DNA is TGTGCCAGCAGTTACTCGACAGGAGAGGATGGCTACACCTTC. Translated, it gives CASSYSTGEDGYTF.